These 14 T cell receptor beta chains were sequenced from one sample in a study of response to subunit inactivated influenza vaccine. MiXCR, run by TCRdb on the RT-PCR reads, gives a single entry per CDR3 protein. The table includes roughly 700,000 distinct CDR3 sequences, about a sixth detected once. The sequencing here drew on PBMCs from blood, taken less than 13 days after vaccination. These receptors were taken from a man aged 50-60 years who received an inactivated influenza vaccine.

This clonotype came up a few times. The rearrangement links TRBV6-2 or TRBV6-3 to TRBJ2-3; 8 bases are shared with TRBD2. The CDR3 length is 14 residues. With V trimmed by 11 bases and J by 2 bases, 9 bases remained unmatched. Germline V gives CDR1 MNHEY, CDR2 SVGEGT. The CDR3 loop reads CAAASGLYTDTQYF. DNA of the CDR3: TGTGCCGCGGCTAGCGGGCTTTACACAGATACGCAGTATTTT.

The rearrangement links TRBV3-1 to TRBJ1-6; D not resolved. This CDR3 comprises 15 residues. The germline CDR1 and CDR2 sequences are LGHDT and YNNKEL (reference sequence). V lost 1 base and J 7 bases, leaving 11 bases between the germline ends. This CDR3 reads CASSQAGFGNSPLHF. The CDR3 nucleotides read TGTGCCAGCAGCCAAGCGGGGTTTGGGAATTCACCCCTCCACTTT.

Worth noting for this clonotype: Mismatch with germline at one junction end may stem from a read error. The J gene is TRBJ2-1, the V gene TRBV15; tentative D call: TRBD1 (5 bases). The CDR3 contains 13 residues. Germline V gene data show CDR1 as LNHNV and CDR2 as YYDKDF (reference sequence). CDR3 nucleotides: TGTTCCACCAGGGCTGACACGCACAATGAGCAGTTCTTC. Protein: CSTRADTHNEQFF. The variable domain in full, with the rest retrieved from reference TRBV15 and TRBJ2-1, is DAMVIQNPRYQVTQFGKPVTLSCSQTLNHNVMYWYQQKSSQAPKLLFHYYDKDFNNEADTPDNFQSRRPNTSFCFLDIRSPGLGDTAMYLCSTRADTHNEQFFGPGTRLTVL.

The chain employs TRBV18 and TRBJ1-1; no clear D gene. Germline V gene lookup returns CDR1 KGHSH and CDR2 LQKENI. V lost 2 bases, J lost 7 bases, and 8 bases lay in between. This CDR3 has 12 amino acids. The CDR3 region is CASSPWWGEAFF. CDR3 DNA: TGTGCCAGCTCACCATGGTGGGGTGAAGCTTTCTTT.

A few counts support this clonotype. The gene calls are TRBV6-1 and TRBJ2-7; perhaps TRBD2 as D (6 bases). V was clipped by 0 bases and J by 7 bases, with 13 bases between them. Germline CDR1 reads MNHNS; CDR2 reads SASEGT. The CDR3 sequence is 14 residues long. CDR3 sequence (DNA): TGTGCCAGCAGTGAAGCGGCCGGGACTGAGGAGCAGTACTTC. Its translation: CASSEAAGTEEQYF.

In this sample, this clonotype turned up many times. The V and J genes are TRBV29-1 and TRBJ2-5; TRBD2 aligns across 12 bases. The length of the CDR3 is 12 residues. The ends lost 5 bases at V and 5 bases at J; junction bases unmatched: 0. The germline gives CDR1 SQVTM, CDR2 ANQGSEA. In DNA form, the CDR3 reads TGCAGCGTTCTAGCGGGAGGGGAGACCCAGTACTTC. This translates into CSVLAGGETQYF.

The gene calls are TRBV27 and TRBJ1-2; weak D call: TRBD1 (5 bases). Trimming removed 8 bases at V and 6 bases at J, with 22 bases between. CDR3 size: 15 residues. Germline V gene lookup returns CDR1 MNHEY and CDR2 SMNVEV (reference sequence). The CDR3, as DNA: TGTGCCAGCCGAAGCCAGGGCGGGGGGGTTCATGGCTACACCTTC. It yields the protein CASRSQGGGVHGYTF.

A single count supports this clonotype. The J gene is TRBJ2-7, the V gene TRBV6-2 or TRBV6-3; no clear D gene. Trimming stripped 2 bases from V and 3 bases from J, with 11 bases between. Germline V lookup: CDR1 MNHEY, CDR2 SVGEGT. This CDR3 region has 14 residues. DNA for the CDR3: TGTGCCAGCAGTTACGACTTGATAAGCTACGAGCAGTACTTC. Encoded protein: CASSYDLISYEQYF.

The table lists this clonotype with a few counts. The chain employs TRBV7-2 and TRBJ2-7, with 12 bases that match TRBD2. This CDR3 has 14 amino acids. In germline, CDR1 is SGHTA, CDR2 FQGNSA. J was trimmed by 7 bases and V by 7 bases; bases with no gene match: 8. CDR3: CASTIMGTSGEQYF. CDR3 bases: TGTGCCAGCACCATAATGGGGACTAGCGGGGAGCAGTACTTC.

This clonotype was detected only a few times. This chain connects TRBV4-2 to TRBJ2-7, with D possibly matching TRBD2 (5 bases). CDR3 size: 13 residues. CDR1 LGHNA and CDR2 YNFKEQ come from the germline V gene. V shed 0 bases and J shed 4 bases, with 7 bases lying between them. In nucleotides, the CDR3 is TGTGCCAGCAGCCAAGAAAGCGGTTACGAGCAGTACTTC. It codes for CASSQESGYEQYF.

This clonotype was detected only a few times. The J gene is TRBJ2-7, the V gene TRBV20-1; TRBD1 aligns across 9 bases. This CDR3 contains 13 residues. Unmatched junction bases numbered 4, after V lost 3 bases and J lost 4 bases. Germline V gene sequence: CDR1 DFQATT, CDR2 SNEGSKA (reference sequence). This CDR3 is CSARTGTGYEQYF. DNA for the CDR3: TGCAGTGCTAGGACCGGGACAGGGTACGAGCAGTACTTC.

The rearrangement uses TRBV29-1 and TRBJ2-2; D not resolved. The V and J ends lost 2 bases and 6 bases respectively, with 7 bases between them. This CDR3 is 12 amino acids long. CDR1 is SQVTM, CDR2 ANQGSEA, per germline. DNA of the CDR3: TGCAGCGTTGAAAGGGCAGCCGGGGAGCTGTTTTTT. Protein sequence: CSVERAAGELFF.

This sequence joins TRBV7-2 and TRBJ2-3; either TRBD1 or TRBD2 may supply D (6 bases each). The CDR3 has 15 amino acids. Germline assignment: CDR1 SGHTA and CDR2 FQGNSA. V was cut by 2 bases and J by 4 bases, with 13 bases left in between. CDR3 region: CASSLSAGGADTQYF. The CDR3, as DNA: TGTGCCAGCAGCTTATCAGCCGGGGGCGCAGATACGCAGTATTTT.

The chain couples TRBV11-1 to TRBJ2-2; D possibly matches TRBD1 or TRBD2 (5 bases each). This CDR3 contains 18 residues. Germline lookup yields CDR1 SGHAT and CDR2 FQDESV (reference sequence). Trimming removed 8 bases at V and 0 bases at J, with 22 bases between. CDR3 amino acids: CASGGNRLVRANTGELFF. The CDR3 bases are TGTGCCAGCGGGGGTAATCGTCTCGTGCGGGCGAACACCGGGGAGCTGTTTTTT.